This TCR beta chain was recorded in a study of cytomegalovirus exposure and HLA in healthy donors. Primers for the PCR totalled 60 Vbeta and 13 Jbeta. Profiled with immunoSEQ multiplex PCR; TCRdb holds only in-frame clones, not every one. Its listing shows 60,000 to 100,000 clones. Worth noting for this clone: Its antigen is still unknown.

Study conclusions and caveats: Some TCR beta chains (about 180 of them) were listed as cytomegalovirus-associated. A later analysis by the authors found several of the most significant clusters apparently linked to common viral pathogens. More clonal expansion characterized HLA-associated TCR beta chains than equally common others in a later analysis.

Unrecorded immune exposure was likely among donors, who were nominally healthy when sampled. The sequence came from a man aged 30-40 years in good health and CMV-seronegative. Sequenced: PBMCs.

CDR3 sequence reads: CASSQGVRGYYEQYF. As DNA, the CDR3 is TGCGCCAGCAGCCAAGGCGTCAGGGGGTACTACGAGCAGTACTTC. The chain uses TRBV4-3 and TRBJ2-7; 7 nucleotides align to TRBD1. The CDR3 covers 15 residues. J was trimmed by 3 bases and V by 1 base; bases with no gene match: 6. Germline V gene lookup returns CDR1 LGHNA and CDR2 YSLEER.